What follows are 18 T cell receptor beta chains derived from one specimen sequenced in a study of cytomegalovirus exposure and HLA in healthy donors (dated by TCRdb to the late 2010s). Libraries were constructed by the immunoSEQ multiplex PCR assay. For the multiplex PCR, a mixture combining 60 forward primers for TCR Vbeta segments and 13 reverse primers for TCR Jbeta segments was used. TCRdb carries this immuneACCESS record with in-frame sequences only. Its versions omit some clonotypes, under half of them owing to an unresolved V gene in the studies checked, with the rest unexplained. The table of this sample itemizes some 130,000 clones. The ten largest make up over 1.5% of the sample. The sequenced material came from PBMCs. The receptors were sampled from a woman in her thirties or forties in good health and CMV-seropositive.

This sequence joins TRBV10-3 and TRBJ2-4, with 7 nucleotides matching TRBD1. This CDR3 is 15 amino acids long. J gave up 4 bases and V 6 bases, and 9 bases lay outside the gene matches. CDR1 is ENHRY and CDR2 is SYGVKD in the germline V gene. For the CDR3, the DNA is TGTGCCATCAGAGGTTCCGGGACAGAAAAAAACATTCAGTACTTC. It yields the protein CAIRGSGTEKNIQYF.

The rearrangement joins TRBV25-1 to TRBJ1-2; no reliable D call. The germline CDR1 and CDR2 sequences are MGHDK and SYGVNS. The V gene lost 2 bases and the J gene lost 5 bases, with 6 bases spanning the gap. CDR3 size: 12 residues. In DNA form, the CDR3 reads TGTGCCAGCAGTGAAATCCCATATGGCTACACCTTC. This gives the protein CASSEIPYGYTF.

V gene TRBV21-1 combines with J gene TRBJ2-3; the listed D gene, TRBD1, was not tested against the DNA. TRBV21-1 is deemed a pseudogene. This CDR3 comprises 16 residues. CDR3 loop: CASSKGPGHHTDTQYF. The CDR3 nucleotides are TGTGCCAGCAGCAAAGGGCCGGGACATCACACAGATACGCAGTATTTT.

The chain recombines TRBV2 with TRBJ2-1; maybe TRBD2 (6 bases). With 5 bases removed from V and 8 bases from J, the gap between germline ends came to 34 bases. The CDR3 length is 20 residues. CDR1 and CDR2 (germline): SNHLY, FYNNEI. CDR3 amino acids: CASSREEGVRLAMRDDEQFF. The CDR3 coding sequence is TGTGCCAGCAGTCGAGAGGAGGGAGTCAGATTAGCGATGCGGGACGATGAGCAGTTCTTC.

This chain joins TRBV7-2 and TRBJ2-5; 11 nucleotides agree with TRBD2. The DNA end lines up better with TRBJ2-7; the J call may be wrong. CDR3 size: 14 residues. Germline CDR1 SGHTA, CDR2 FQGNSA. The CDR3 protein is CASSWGLAANEQYF. Here the CDR3 DNA reads TGTGCCAGCAGCTGGGGACTAGCGGCCAACGAGCAGTACTTC.

The chain employs TRBV5-1 and TRBJ2-2, with 7 positions matching TRBD2. This CDR3 spans 19 amino acids. After removal of 4 bases from V and 1 base from J, the junction contained 16 bases not matched to a gene. Germline lookup yields CDR1 SGHRS and CDR2 YFSETQ. For the CDR3, the DNA is TGCGCCAGCAGCGGGTCCCCCCTAGCGGTAATAATGAACACCGGGGAGCTGTTTTTT. It is translated as CASSGSPLAVIMNTGELFF.

This rearrangement joins TRBV6-5 to TRBJ2-7, with 8 bases that match TRBD2. This CDR3 has 15 amino acids. Losses at the gene ends were 6 bases for V and 4 bases for J; bases not matched to a gene: 11. CDR1 and CDR2 (germline): MNHEY, SVGAGI. CDR3 DNA sequence: TGTGCCAGCAGCCCCGGGGTAGCGGGGACTTACGAGCAGTACTTC. Protein product: CASSPGVAGTYEQYF.

This chain uses TRBV6-6 with TRBJ1-3, with 9 bases that match TRBD1. The CDR3 contains 16 residues. CDR1 and CDR2 (germline): MNHNY, SVGAGI (reference sequence). Unmatched junction bases numbered 7, after V lost 5 bases and J lost 2 bases. CDR3 coding DNA: TGTGCCAGCAGTCCGCTCACAGGGGGCCCTGGAAACACCATATATTTT. Translation: CASSPLTGGPGNTIYF.

V usage is TRBV30 and J usage is TRBJ2-3; TRBD2 matches 9 bases. The V and J ends lost 4 bases and 4 bases, in that order; junction bases with no gene match: 3. The CDR3 runs 13 residues. In germline, CDR1 is GTSNPN, CDR2 SVGIG (reference sequence). The CDR3 region is CAWTSGTADTQYF. DNA for the CDR3: TGTGCCTGGACTAGCGGGACGGCAGATACGCAGTATTTT.

The V and J genes are TRBV28 and TRBJ1-2; D uncertain. Per germline, CDR1 MDHEN and CDR2 SYDVKM. CDR3 size: 14 residues. Deletions cut 5 bases from V and 4 bases from J, with 14 bases between. CDR3 bases: TGTGCCAGCAGTCTCGCAGGCTTCAGCTATGGCTACACCTTC. It translates to CASSLAGFSYGYTF.

The CDR3 reads CASSYSTHLAEAFF. The CDR3 bases are TGTGCCAGCAGTTACTCGACACATCTGGCTGAAGCTTTCTTT. The V call is TRBV6-5, the J call TRBJ1-1; D remains ambiguous. Germline lookup yields CDR1 MNHEY and CDR2 SVGAGI. The V end lost 0 bases, the J end lost 6 bases, and 11 bases lay between the germline ends. CDR3 size: 14 residues.

The V and J genes are TRBV30 and TRBJ2-6; 8 positions match TRBD2. Per the germline V gene, CDR1 is GTSNPN and CDR2 is SVGIG (reference sequence). The CDR3 has 15 amino acids. Unmatched junction bases numbered 4, after V lost 4 bases and J lost 2 bases. In DNA, the CDR3 is TGTGCCTGGAACCCCGGGGGGGCTGGGGCCAACGTCCTGACTTTC. It translates to CAWNPGGAGANVLTF.

V gene TRBV6-5 combines with J gene TRBJ1-4; D perhaps matches TRBD1 (5 bases). The CDR3 runs to 16 residues. Germline V gene lookup returns CDR1 MNHEY and CDR2 SVGAGI. Trimming pared 0 bases from V and 2 bases from J, leaving 10 bases between. In DNA form, the CDR3 reads TGTGCCAGCAGTTACTCGTGGGGGGGTACTAATGAAAAACTGTTTTTT. Protein product: CASSYSWGGTNEKLFF.

The V call is TRBV6-1, the J call TRBJ2-5, with D possibly TRBD1 on 5 matching bases. This CDR3 is built from 12 residues. Germline CDR1 and CDR2: MNHNS and SASEGT. V was cut by 6 bases and J by 4 bases, with 9 bases left in between. The CDR3 here is CASRSGIETQYF. The CDR3 nucleotides read TGTGCCAGCAGGTCAGGGATAGAGACCCAGTACTTC.

The rearrangement uses TRBV18 and TRBJ2-5; 11 nucleotides align to TRBD2. V shed 1 base, J shed 5 bases, and the junction held 9 bases outside the gene matches. The CDR3 has 17 residues. Germline CDR1 and CDR2: KGHSH and LQKENI. CDR3 sequence: CASSPLPVAGGPETQYF. CDR3 nucleotide sequence: TGTGCCAGCTCACCACTCCCTGTAGCGGGAGGGCCGGAGACCCAGTACTTC.

The chain joins TRBV5-1 to TRBJ2-5, with D tentatively TRBD1 (5 bases). Germline assignment: CDR1 SGHRS and CDR2 YFSETQ. Trimming cost V 4 bases and J 1 base, with 17 bases left between them. The CDR3 has 16 residues. The chain's CDR3 is CASSPKKGITQETQYF. CDR3 in DNA: TGCGCCAGCAGCCCCAAGAAGGGGATAACCCAAGAGACCCAGTACTTC.

V is TRBV4-1 and J is TRBJ2-7; 8 positions match TRBD2. J lost 3 bases, V lost 4 bases, and 14 bases had no gene match. Germline CDR1 reads MGHRA; CDR2 reads YSYEKL. This CDR3 region has 17 residues. CDR3 in DNA: TGCGCCAGCAGCCCCCGGGGCCCTACTAGCGGAGACTACGAGCAGTACTTC. Its protein product is CASSPRGPTSGDYEQYF.

The CDR3 sequence: CASSFDRYTDTQYF. The CDR3 DNA reads as TGTGCCAGCAGCTTCGACAGGTACACAGATACGCAGTATTTT. The chain carries TRBV5-4 and TRBJ2-3; a possible D gene is TRBD1 (6 bases). Looked up from germline, CDR1 is SGHNT and CDR2 is YYREEE (reference sequence). The CDR3 has 14 residues. Trimming removed 2 bases at V and 2 bases at J, with 9 bases between.